Below are 3 T cell receptor beta chains sequenced from a single sample in a study of liver allograft versus peripheral blood T cells (dated by TCRdb to about 2020). Some background on the complete study: T cell receptor repertoires present within transplanted livers were compared with repertoires in the peripheral blood of liver transplant recipients.

TCRdb records Illumina MiSeq as the sequencer. TCRdb passed the public sequencing reads through fastp at Q25 and MiXCR, retaining productive beta sequences. Duplicate CDR3 protein sequences are folded into a single record with the most common DNA and genes. The sample has roughly 14,000 distinct CDR3 sequences on record, roughly 20% of them singletons. The ten largest clones capture around 5.8% of the sample. The source is a human patient who had a liver transplant. A transplant means some T cells may be of graft donor rather than patient origin.

This clonotype has ten or more counts. The CDR3 sequence is CASMGARAEIGDTEAFF. CDR3 nucleotides: TGTGCCAGCATGGGTGCGAGGGCGGAAATTGGGGACACTGAAGCTTTCTTT. This chain connects TRBV27 to TRBJ1-1; no clear D. V shed 7 bases and J shed 3 bases, with 24 bases lying between them. The CDR3 spans 17 residues. Germline loops: CDR1 MNHEY, CDR2 SMNVEV (reference sequence).

This clonotype was recorded only once. This chain joins TRBV12-3 or TRBV12-4 and TRBJ1-2; D is perhaps TRBD1 (6 bases). The ends were cut back, 4 bases at V and 4 bases at J, with 13 bases in the middle. This CDR3 has 14 residues. CDR3 sequence: CASSSQGTSYGYTF. CDR3 nucleotides: TGTGCCAGCAGTTCACAGGGAACAAGCTATGGCTACACCTTC.

The chain employs TRBV6-1 and TRBJ1-2; D is perhaps TRBD1 (5 bases). The V gene's germline CDR1 is MNHNS and CDR2 SASEGT. This CDR3 is built from 16 residues. The V end was cut by 6 bases, the J end by 2 bases, with 19 bases between. The DNA for the CDR3 is TGTGCCAGCAGCATTATTGCGGGGACGGCAAACTATGGCTACACCTTC. This codes for CASSIIAGTANYGYTF.